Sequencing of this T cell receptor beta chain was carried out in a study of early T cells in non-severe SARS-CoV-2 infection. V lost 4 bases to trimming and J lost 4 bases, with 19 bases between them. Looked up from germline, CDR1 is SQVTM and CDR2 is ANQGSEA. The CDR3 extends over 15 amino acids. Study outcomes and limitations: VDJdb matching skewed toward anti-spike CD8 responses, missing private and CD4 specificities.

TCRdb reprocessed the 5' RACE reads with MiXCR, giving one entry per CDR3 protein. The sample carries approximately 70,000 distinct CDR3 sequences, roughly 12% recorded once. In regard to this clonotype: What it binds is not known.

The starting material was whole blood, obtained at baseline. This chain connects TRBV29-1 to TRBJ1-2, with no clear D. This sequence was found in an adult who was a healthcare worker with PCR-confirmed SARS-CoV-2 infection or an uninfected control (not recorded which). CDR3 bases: TGCAGCGTTGTTTCCGGGCCCCGAAACGGCTATGGCTACACCTTC. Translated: CSVVSGPRNGYGYTF.